The 26 T cell receptor beta chains presented below share a single source sample, sequenced in a study of beta chain features in type 1 diabetes. All of the isolated RNA was reverse transcribed, so expressed TCRB transcripts were sequenced. Clones were read by immunoSEQ multiplex PCR, and TCRdb kept only the in-frame ones, dropping some. In the table there are some 270,000 clones, approximately 8% of which are singletons. The specimen was central memory CD4+ T cells from blood. All receptors derive from a woman between 18 and 30 years old in good health.

With regard to this clone: The sample contains more than one DNA sequence encoding this CDR3. The chain combines TRBV9 with TRBJ1-1; D gene unclear. The CDR3 totals 14 residues. Trimming stripped 1 base from V and 1 base from J, with 8 bases between. CDR1 and CDR2 from the germline V gene are SGDLS and YYNGEE. Here the CDR3 reads CASSVQARNTEAFF. The CDR3, as DNA: TGTGCCAGCAGCGTACAGGCGCGGAACACTGAAGCTTTCTTT.

This clone was seen only a few times. The V gene is TRBV19, the J gene TRBJ1-6, with D unclear. There are 13 residues in the CDR3. V was pared by 7 bases and J by 7 bases, with 11 bases between. Germline lookup yields CDR1 LNHDA and CDR2 SQIVND (reference sequence). CDR3 sequence: CASKASRNSPLHF. CDR3 nucleotide sequence: TGTGCCAGTAAAGCGTCGCGGAATTCACCCCTCCACTTT.

Many counts were recorded for this clone. The gene calls are TRBV2 and TRBJ2-7; 9 bases are a match to TRBD1. With 5 bases clipped from V and 1 base from J, the junction kept 6 bases outside the gene matches. CDR3 length: 15 amino acids. CDR1 SNHLY and CDR2 FYNNEI come from the germline V gene. CDR3 nucleotides: TGTGCCAGCAGTAGGGACAGGGAAAGATCCTACGAGCAGTACGTC. Amino acid sequence: CASSRDRERSYEQYV.

This clone showed up many times. At one boundary the junction diverges from the germline segment, which might be a read error. This chain connects TRBV2 to TRBJ2-1; 14 bases agree with TRBD2. CDR1 SNHLY and CDR2 FYNNEI come from the germline V gene. The CDR3 is made up of 13 amino acids. CDR3 DNA: TGTGCCAGCAGGGGACTAGCGGGGGCCCCAGTCCTCTTC. This translates into CASRGLAGAPVLF.

This clone was found a few times. The V and J genes are TRBV4-3 and TRBJ1-3; 7 positions agree with TRBD1. Looked up from germline, CDR1 is LGHNA and CDR2 is YSLEER. This CDR3 has 15 amino acids. The V segment lost 1 base and the J segment 2 bases; nucleotides outside the gene matches: 2. In DNA form, the CDR3 reads TGCGCCAGCAGCCAAGTGGACAGGACTGGAAACACCATATATTTT. It encodes CASSQVDRTGNTIYF.

This chain joins TRBV21-1 and TRBJ2-2; TRBD2 reflects the table's D call only, with no check against the DNA. TRBV21-1 is annotated as a pseudogene. There are 18 residues in the CDR3. The CDR3 spells CASSAPCTRGEVAGELFF. CDR3 DNA: TGTGCCAGCAGCGCGCCCTGCACGAGAGGGGAGGTGGCCGGGGAGCTGTTTTTT.

This clone was observed at least ten times. This rearrangement joins TRBV5-1 to TRBJ1-2; the match to TRBD1 covers 12 bases. This CDR3 comprises 15 residues. V trimming: 0 bases; J trimming: 7 bases; junction bases outside the gene matches: 4. Germline V gene lookup returns CDR1 SGHRS and CDR2 YFSETQ. CDR3 residues: CASSLASGQGAGYTF. DNA of the CDR3: TGCGCCAGCAGCTTGGCCTCGGGACAGGGGGCTGGCTACACCTTC.

This sequence joins TRBV29-1 and TRBJ2-3; TRBD1 matches at 9 bases. Germline V gene data show CDR1 as SQVTM and CDR2 as ANQGSEA. This CDR3 has 15 amino acids. V lost 7 bases and J lost 0; bases outside the gene matches: 8. CDR3 in amino acids: CSGLDRGDSTDTQYF. The CDR3 nucleotides read TGCAGCGGGTTGGACAGGGGAGACAGCACAGATACGCAGTATTTT.

This clone came up many times. This sequence joins TRBV7-9 and TRBJ1-5; D possibly corresponds to TRBD1 (5 bases). CDR3 length equals 14 residues. Germline lookup yields CDR1 SEHNR and CDR2 FQNEAQ (reference sequence). V gave up 3 bases and J gave up 10 bases, with 16 bases separating them. CDR3 loop: CASSFMGGDNPQHF. The CDR3, as DNA: TGTGCCAGCAGCTTTATGGGAGGGGATAATCCCCAGCATTTT.

There are a few counts of this clone. The chain combines TRBV29-1 with TRBJ2-5, with D possibly matching TRBD2 (7 bases). The ends were cut back, 7 bases at V and 4 bases at J, with 13 bases in the middle. CDR3 length equals 12 residues. CDR1 is SQVTM, CDR2 ANQGSEA, per germline. The CDR3 spells CSGGGSGETQYF. The CDR3 DNA reads TGCAGCGGGGGGGGCTCGGGAGAGACCCAGTACTTC.

The chain couples TRBV5-1 to TRBJ1-2; D perhaps matches TRBD1 (5 bases). Germline V gene data show CDR1 as SGHRS and CDR2 as YFSETQ. Trimming pared 4 bases from V and 3 bases from J, leaving 10 bases between. This CDR3 region has 13 residues. The CDR3 DNA is TGCGCCAGCAGCCGCGAAGGGGACTATGGCTACACCTTC. Protein: CASSREGDYGYTF.

This clone has at least ten counts. The V gene is TRBV29-1, the J gene TRBJ2-1, with 9 bases fitting TRBD2. Trimming at V came to 1 base and at J to 8 bases, leaving 9 bases not matched to a gene. CDR1 and CDR2 from the germline V gene are SQVTM and ANQGSEA. The CDR3 totals 15 residues. As DNA, the CDR3 is TGCAGCGTTGAAGGCCCCAGCGGGAGGAGTCATGAGCAGTTCTTC. Translated, it gives CSVEGPSGRSHEQFF.

This clone was observed a few times. This rearrangement joins TRBV7-2 to TRBJ2-2; D is uncertain. The germline gives CDR1 SGHTA, CDR2 FQGNSA. V lost 4 bases to trimming and J lost 0 bases, with 12 bases between them. The CDR3 is made up of 16 amino acids. In DNA form, the CDR3 reads TGTGCCAGCAGCTCCCGCCCGGCTACGAACACCGGGGAGCTGTTTTTT. Amino acids: CASSSRPATNTGELFF.

This clone has only a few counts. The chain is built from TRBV9 and TRBJ2-5; 10 bases are shared with TRBD2. CDR3 length: 15 amino acids. The germline V gene has CDR1 SGDLS and CDR2 YYNGEE. With 4 bases clipped from V and 7 bases from J, the junction kept 10 bases outside the gene matches. CDR3 DNA: TGTGCCAGCAGCCCCGAGCGGGGGGGCAAGGGGACCCAGTACTTC. It translates to CASSPERGGKGTQYF.

The chain recombines TRBV5-4 with TRBJ2-3; no definite D call. This CDR3 contains 14 residues. Trimming removed 0 bases from V and 4 bases from J, with 9 bases in between. Germline assignment: CDR1 SGHNT and CDR2 YYREEE (reference sequence). DNA for the CDR3: TGTGCCAGCAGCTTGGGGTCGCGGTCAGATACGCAGTATTTT. Protein product: CASSLGSRSDTQYF. Supplemented by reference TRBV5-4 and TRBJ2-3, the full variable domain reads ETGVTQSPTHLIKTRGQQVTLRCSSQSGHNTVSWYQQALGQGPQFIFQYYREEENGRGNFPPRFSGLQFPNYSSELNVNALELDDSALYLCASSLGSRSDTQYFGPGTRLTVL.

This clone was seen a handful of times. The genes are TRBV28 and TRBJ1-5; tentative D call: TRBD1 (6 bases). The CDR3 contains 19 residues. Trimming stripped 5 bases from V and 0 bases from J, with 23 bases between. Germline V lookup: CDR1 MDHEN, CDR2 SYDVKM. The CDR3 reads CASSKPRDNAKYSNQPQHF. CDR3 sequence (DNA): TGTGCCAGCAGTAAACCCCGGGACAACGCAAAATATAGCAATCAGCCCCAGCATTTT. The whole variable domain, remainder taken from reference TRBV28 and TRBJ1-5, is DVKVTQSSRYLVKRTGEKVFLECVQDMDHENMFWYRQDPGLGLRLIYFSYDVKMKEKGDIPEGYSVSREKKERFSLILESASTNQTSMYLCASSKPRDNAKYSNQPQHFGDGTRLSIL.

J is TRBJ2-1 and V is TRBV14; 8 nucleotides match TRBD1. CDR1 SGHDN and CDR2 FVKESK come from the germline V gene. CDR3 length: 15 residues. V was clipped by 4 bases and J by 10 bases; unmatched bases: 12. The CDR3 here is CASSLLQGGLSEQFF. CDR3 nucleotide sequence: TGTGCCAGCAGCCTACTACAGGGGGGCCTATCCGAGCAGTTCTTC.

This clone was seen a few times. This chain connects TRBV5-6 to TRBJ1-2; 9 bases line up with TRBD1. The length of the CDR3 is 16 residues. In germline, CDR1 is SGHDT, CDR2 YYEEEE. The ends lost 1 base at V and 6 bases at J; junction bases unmatched: 10. CDR3 sequence reads: CASSLLGQGVTHGYTF. The CDR3 DNA follows: TGTGCCAGCAGCTTGTTGGGACAGGGAGTAACTCATGGCTACACCTTC. Complete variable domain (other parts from reference TRBV5-6 and TRBJ1-2): DAGVTQSPTHLIKTRGQQVTLRCSPKSGHDTVSWYQQALGQGPQFIFQYYEEEERQRGNFPDRFSGHQFPNYSSELNVNALLLGDSALYLCASSLLGQGVTHGYTFGSGTRLTVV.

The genes are TRBV14 and TRBJ2-3; TRBD2 agrees at 7 bases. This CDR3 spans 15 amino acids. J lost 0 bases, V lost 3 bases, and 3 bases had no gene match. The germline V gene encodes CDR1 SGHDN and CDR2 FVKESK. CDR3 sequence: CASSQSGISTDTQYF. CDR3 nucleotide sequence: TGTGCCAGCAGCCAGAGCGGGATTAGCACAGATACGCAGTATTTT.

The table lists this clone with a few counts. The rearrangement uses TRBV18 and TRBJ2-3; 7 positions agree with TRBD2. CDR3 length: 15 amino acids. From germline, CDR1 is KGHSH and CDR2 LQKENI. V shed 6 bases, J shed 1 base, and the junction held 7 bases outside the gene matches. CDR3 loop: CASSTTSGGTDTQYF. In DNA, the CDR3 is TGTGCCAGCTCGACGACCAGCGGGGGCACAGATACGCAGTATTTT.

The V gene is TRBV6-6, the J gene TRBJ2-5; D not resolved. This CDR3 contains 15 residues. The V and J ends lost 6 bases and 5 bases respectively, with 19 bases between them. Germline V gene lookup returns CDR1 MNHNY and CDR2 SVGAGI (reference sequence). CDR3 in DNA: TGTGCCAGCAGGGTAGACACCCGGTACCGGGAGACCCAGTACTTC. Its translation is CASRVDTRYRETQYF.

The genes are TRBV2 and TRBJ2-7, with 8 bases that match TRBD1. The V and J ends lost 5 bases and 3 bases, in that order; junction bases with no gene match: 3. The CDR3 extends over 13 amino acids. CDR1 is SNHLY and CDR2 is FYNNEI in the germline V gene. The CDR3 bases are TGTGCCAGCAGTTCTGGACAGGGCTACGAGCAGTACGTC. Residues: CASSSGQGYEQYV.

This clone has ten or more counts. This chain uses TRBV7-2 with TRBJ2-3, with 8 bases aligning to TRBD2. Trimming at V came to 3 bases and at J to 9 bases, leaving 5 bases not matched to a gene. The CDR3 is made up of 13 amino acids. The germline V gene has CDR1 SGHTA and CDR2 FQGNSA. The CDR3 region has the DNA TGTGCCAGCAGCTTGGAGCGGGGGAGGACGCAGTATTTT. It yields the protein CASSLERGRTQYF. Supplemented by reference TRBV7-2 and TRBJ2-3, the full variable domain reads GAGVSQSPSNKVTEKGKDVELRCDPISGHTALYWYRQSLGQGLEFLIYFQGNSAPDKSGLPSDRFSAERTGGSVSTLTIQRTQQEDSAVYLCASSLERGRTQYFGPGTRLTVL.

This clone showed up just a few times. The V call is TRBV2, the J call TRBJ1-1; 8 bases match TRBD1. V lost 4 bases and J lost 1; bases outside the gene matches: 5. The CDR3 runs 15 residues. CDR1 and CDR2 (germline): SNHLY, FYNNEI. The DNA of the CDR3 is TGTGCCAGCAGTGGTACAGGGGGATCGAACACTGAAGCTTTCTTT. Encoded protein: CASSGTGGSNTEAFF.

This clone has more than one count but fewer than ten. This rearrangement joins TRBV5-1 to TRBJ2-1, with TRBD1 matching 9 bases. This CDR3 spans 14 amino acids. Germline V gene lookup returns CDR1 SGHRS and CDR2 YFSETQ. V lost 6 bases, J lost 4 bases, and 5 bases stayed unmatched. CDR3 nucleotides: TGCGCCAGCAATGGACAGGGGTCGTACAATGAGCAGTTCTTC. It codes for CASNGQGSYNEQFF.

The gene calls are TRBV28 and TRBJ2-1; 7 bases fit TRBD2. The trim removed 3 bases at V and 6 bases at J, leaving 14 bases unmatched. From germline, CDR1 is MDHEN and CDR2 SYDVKM. The CDR3 length is 17 residues. The CDR3 sequence: CASSFQSWASGGNEQFF. The CDR3, as DNA: TGTGCCAGCAGTTTTCAGTCTTGGGCTAGCGGAGGCAATGAGCAGTTCTTC. The full variable domain, in which reference TRBV28 and TRBJ2-1 provide the parts outside the CDR3, is DVKVTQSSRYLVKRTGEKVFLECVQDMDHENMFWYRQDPGLGLRLIYFSYDVKMKEKGDIPEGYSVSREKKERFSLILESASTNQTSMYLCASSFQSWASGGNEQFFGPGTRLTVL.